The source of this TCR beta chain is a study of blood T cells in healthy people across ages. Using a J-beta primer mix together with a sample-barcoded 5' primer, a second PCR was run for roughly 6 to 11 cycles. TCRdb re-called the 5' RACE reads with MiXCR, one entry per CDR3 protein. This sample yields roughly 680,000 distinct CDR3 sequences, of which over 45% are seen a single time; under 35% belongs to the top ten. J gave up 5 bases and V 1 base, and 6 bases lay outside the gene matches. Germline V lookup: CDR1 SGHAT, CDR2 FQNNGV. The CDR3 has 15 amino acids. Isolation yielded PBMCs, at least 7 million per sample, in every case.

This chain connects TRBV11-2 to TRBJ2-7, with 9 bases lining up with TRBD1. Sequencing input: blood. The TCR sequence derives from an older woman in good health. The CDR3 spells CASSLGGDRVHEQYF. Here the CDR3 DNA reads TGTGCCAGCAGCTTAGGGGGGGACAGGGTCCACGAGCAGTACTTC.